This T cell receptor (beta chain) comes out of a study of blood T cells in healthy people across ages. Germline V gives CDR1 PRHDT, CDR2 FYEKMQ (reference sequence). V lost 5 bases and J lost 2; bases outside the gene matches: 8. There are 15 residues in the CDR3. A word on this clonotype: The antigen is unknown.

Study-wide results and limits: With age, beta diversity per million T cells declined roughly linearly, significantly by 35 to 40.

PCR was performed a second time for about 6 to 11 cycles using a sample-barcoded 5' primer and a J-beta primer mix. TCRdb reprocessed the 5' RACE reads via MiXCR and lists one record per CDR3 protein. The sample records hundreds of thousands of distinct CDR3 sequences, more than 40% being singletons. The TCR comes from a man aged 55 to 70 in good health. The V call is TRBV13, the J call TRBJ2-7; 8 bases are a match to TRBD1. Sequenced: blood. CDR3 DNA sequence: TGTGCCAGCAGCCAGGGCGCAGGGGGCACCTACGAGCAGTACTTC. This sequence encodes CASSQGAGGTYEQYF.